This TCR beta chain stems from a study of T cell repertoires in cytomegalovirus infection. Study in general: Both CMV infection and a matching HLA type were indicated by public TCR beta signatures. General study findings and limits: CMV-specific HLA-C-restricted TCR beta clonotypes dominated the ex vivo response. Frequencies of public TCR beta families were cumulated, and this identified carriers of CMV plus the relevant HLA.

MiXCR, run by TCRdb on the reads, gives a single entry per CDR3 protein. This sample has some 220,000 distinct CDR3 sequences, with around 6.2% found just once. About this clonotype: As yet, its antigen is unknown.

This CDR3 comprises 13 residues. CDR1 and CDR2 (germline): LGHDT, YNNKEL (reference sequence). Between the trimmed V and J ends, which lost 3 bases and 7 bases, there was a span of 7 bases. This rearrangement joins TRBV3-1 to TRBJ1-6; no clear D gene. This clonotype was sampled from a human donor in good health (CMV status not recorded). Some clones in this sample may be carry-over from other donors' samples. The sequenced sample consisted of PBMCs. CDR3 loop: CASSQSDNSPLHF. DNA of the CDR3: TGTGCCAGCAGCCAGAGCGACAATTCACCCCTCCACTTT.